The sequence of this T cell receptor (beta chain) was determined in a study of blood T cell repertoires in COVID-19. Looking at the study overall: Sites across the United States, Italy and Spain contributed samples from acute and convalescent COVID-19. PBMCs, B-cell-depleted T cells, or T cells provided the cDNA or gDNA that made up the material.

The V gene end was trimmed by 5 bases and the J gene end by 6 bases; junction bases not matched to a gene: 5. This CDR3 spans 13 amino acids. Germline values: CDR1 SGHTA, CDR2 FQGNSA. This clone came up a few times. Under the authors' procedure: By means of reference gene primer amplification, nucleated cell counts were estimated. Clones were read by immunoSEQ multiplex PCR, and TCRdb kept only the in-frame ones, dropping some. That table is the source of V, J and clone size, and D and trimming were worked out from the DNA. This sample has roughly 290,000 clones, with approximately 89% found just once.

What was sequenced was peripheral blood. The sequence derives from a woman in her fifties or sixties who had recovered from COVID-19. V gene TRBV7-2 combines with J gene TRBJ2-3; 7 positions match TRBD2. This chain's CDR3 is CASSARSGDTQYF. DNA for the CDR3: TGTGCCAGCAGCGCCCGTAGCGGGGATACGCAGTATTTT.